The 24 T cell receptor beta chains below all came from one sample that was sequenced in a study of Ad26.COV2.S vaccination and SARS-CoV-2 variants. Using immunoSEQ multiplex PCR, the repertoire was profiled, and TCRdb retains in-frame clones only, with some absent. The sample has 350,000 to 500,000 clones; approximately 90% are singletons. Treatment specified: around 19 received Ad26.COV2.S at low or high dose, single or two shots; about five received placebo; per-sample allocation not given. After the first vaccine or placebo injection, samples were drawn on day 63. The sample in question was peripheral blood, obtained in a trial of Ad26.COV2.S vaccine versus placebo. Source of these receptors: a person aged 18-65 years who received the Ad26.COV2.S COVID-19 vaccine or a placebo.

The chain joins TRBV3-1 (or the pseudogene TRBV3-2) to TRBJ1-6, with TRBD1 identical over 8 bases. The V gene's germline CDR1 is LGHDT and CDR2 YNNKEL (reference sequence). The CDR3 totals 15 residues. The V segment lost 3 bases and the J segment 8 bases; nucleotides outside the gene matches: 6. The CDR3 nucleotides read TGTGCCAGCAGCCAGGTCGACAGGGGTTATTCACCCCTCCACTTT. This translates into CASSQVDRGYSPLHF.

The chain is built from TRBV9 and TRBJ2-1; D gene ambiguous. The CDR3 length is 13 residues. V was pared by 2 bases and J by 3 bases, with 6 bases between. Germline assignment: CDR1 SGDLS and CDR2 YYNGEE. The CDR3 sequence is CASSVSYYNEQFF. CDR3 nucleotides: TGTGCCAGCAGCGTCTCTTACTACAATGAGCAGTTCTTC. Variable domain in full (rest from reference TRBV9 and TRBJ2-1): DSGVTQTPKHLITATGQRVTLRCSPRSGDLSVYWYQQSLDQGLQFLIQYYNGEERAKGNILERFSAQQFPDLHSELNLSSLELGDSALYFCASSVSYYNEQFFGPGTRLTVL.

V is TRBV12-3 or TRBV12-4 and J is TRBJ1-2; D may be TRBD1 (5 bases). CDR3 length: 11 residues. Trimming removed 3 bases at V and 8 bases at J, with 7 bases between. The DNA for the CDR3 is TGTGCCAGCAGTTTCGGGGGGGGCTACACCTTC. Translated: CASSFGGGYTF.

V and J are TRBV27 and TRBJ1-6; the D gene is possibly TRBD1 (5 bases). Germline V gene sequence: CDR1 MNHEY, CDR2 SMNVEV (reference sequence). This CDR3 has 15 residues. Trimming took off 0 bases at V and 10 bases at J, with 13 bases between the two ends. This CDR3 reads CASSLSSGGWSPLHF. The CDR3, as DNA: TGTGCCAGCAGTTTATCGTCCGGGGGATGGTCACCCCTCCACTTT.

The rearrangement links TRBV14 to TRBJ1-2, with D unclear. Germline CDR1 reads SGHDN; CDR2 reads FVKESK. V lost 0 bases and J lost 4, with 6 bases in between. This CDR3 contains 13 residues. This CDR3 is CASSQESGYGYTF. The CDR3 DNA follows: TGTGCCAGCAGCCAAGAATCGGGCTATGGCTACACCTTC.

The chain joins TRBV9 to TRBJ2-1; D might be TRBD1 or TRBD2, each matching 6 bases. This CDR3 has 16 amino acids. With 0 bases removed from V and 15 bases from J, the gap between germline ends came to 25 bases. The germline V gene has CDR1 SGDLS and CDR2 YYNGEE. The CDR3 DNA reads TGTGCCAGCAGCGTAGCTAAGGGGGGCGGTCAAAAAAGTCGGTTCTTC. Protein: CASSVAKGGGQKSRFF.

The rearrangement joins TRBV27 to TRBJ1-1; D is possibly TRBD1 (5 bases). The germline CDR1 and CDR2 sequences are MNHEY and SMNVEV (reference sequence). Trimming removed 6 bases from V and 4 bases from J, with 15 bases in between. The CDR3 contains 14 residues. The CDR3 region has the DNA TGTGCCAGCAGCTATCAAGGGGTGGGCACTGAAGCTTTCTTT. It specifies CASSYQGVGTEAFF.

The rearrangement uses TRBV5-1 and TRBJ2-7; 8 bases are shared with TRBD2. After removal of 2 bases from V and 3 bases from J, the junction contained 7 bases not matched to a gene. CDR3 length equals 15 residues. CDR1 SGHRS and CDR2 YFSETQ come from the germline V gene. The DNA for the CDR3 is TGCGCCAGCAGCTTTTGGCAGGGGACTAGCTACGAGCAGTACTTC. This codes for CASSFWQGTSYEQYF.

The chain uses TRBV5-4 and TRBJ1-4, with TRBD1 matching over 7 bases. CDR3 length: 13 residues. Germline values: CDR1 SGHNT, CDR2 YYREEE (reference sequence). Trimming cost V 5 bases and J 5 bases; bases outside gene matches: 3. The CDR3: CASRDRVNEKLFF. The CDR3 coding sequence is TGTGCCAGCAGAGACAGGGTCAATGAAAAACTGTTTTTT.

The V and J genes are TRBV27 and TRBJ1-6; TRBD1 aligns across 7 bases. Germline lookup yields CDR1 MNHEY and CDR2 SMNVEV (reference sequence). The trim removed 5 bases at V and 5 bases at J, leaving 3 bases unmatched. The CDR3 is made up of 14 amino acids. CDR3 residues: CASSKGQDNSPLHF. The CDR3 DNA reads TGTGCCAGCAGTAAAGGACAGGATAATTCACCCCTCCACTTT.

The chain uses TRBV5-1 and TRBJ2-7; 11 nucleotides match TRBD1. V lost 4 bases to trimming and J lost 4 bases; unmatched junction nucleotides: 7. Per the germline V gene, CDR1 is SGHRS and CDR2 is YFSETQ. The CDR3 loop spans 15 amino acids. Written as DNA, the CDR3 is TGCGCCAGCAGCCCCGGACAGGGGGCACCTTACGAGCAGTACTTC. Residues: CASSPGQGAPYEQYF.

The V call is TRBV30, the J call TRBJ2-2, with D unresolved. V was shortened by 2 bases and J by 4 bases, with 8 bases between the two germline ends. This CDR3 spans 13 amino acids. Germline loops: CDR1 GTSNPN, CDR2 SVGIG (reference sequence). This CDR3 is CAWSSGGTGELFF. The CDR3 DNA reads as TGTGCCTGGAGTTCCGGCGGCACCGGGGAGCTGTTTTTT. Looking up the rest from reference TRBV30 and TRBJ2-2 gives the full variable domain: SQTIHQWPATLVQPVGSPLSLECTVEGTSNPNLYWYRQAAGRGLQLLFYSVGIGQISSEVPQNLSASRPQDRQFILSSKKLLLSDSGFYLCAWSSGGTGELFFGEGSRLTVL.

The rearrangement uses TRBV4-3 and TRBJ1-1, with TRBD1 as a possible D gene (5 bases). Deletions cut 0 bases from V and 1 base from J, with 15 bases between. This CDR3 comprises 17 residues. Germline CDR1 and CDR2: LGHNA and YSLEER. CDR3 loop: CASSQDVTSGENTEAFF. The DNA of the CDR3 is TGCGCCAGCAGCCAAGATGTAACGTCGGGGGAGAACACTGAAGCTTTCTTT.

The rearrangement joins TRBV2 to TRBJ1-1; D uncertain. V lost 7 bases and J 1 base, leaving 10 bases between the germline ends. Germline values: CDR1 SNHLY, CDR2 FYNNEI. The CDR3 loop spans 13 amino acids. The CDR3 is CASNNWRNTEAFF. In DNA form, the CDR3 reads TGTGCCAGCAATAACTGGAGGAACACTGAAGCTTTCTTT.

The chain is built from TRBV28 and TRBJ1-2, with TRBD1 matching 9 bases. Germline CDR1 and CDR2: MDHEN and SYDVKM. This CDR3 spans 14 amino acids. V shed 3 bases and J 8 bases; nucleotides not matched to a gene: 7. The CDR3, as DNA: TGTGCCAGCAGTTTTGGACAGGGGAAGAGGGGCTACACCTTC. It translates to CASSFGQGKRGYTF.

V and J are TRBV6-2 or TRBV6-3 and TRBJ2-1; TRBD1 agrees at 8 bases. Germline assignment: CDR1 MNHEY and CDR2 SVGEGT. The V gene end was trimmed by 5 bases and the J gene end by 3 bases; junction bases not matched to a gene: 6. The CDR3 spans 15 residues. CDR3 loop: CASSDRTGIYNEQFF. The CDR3, as DNA: TGTGCCAGCAGTGATAGGACAGGGATCTACAATGAGCAGTTCTTC.

The CDR3 sequence is CASSLFQGTDEQYF. The CDR3 DNA is TGTGCCAGCAGCTTGTTTCAGGGCACGGACGAGCAGTACTTC. V usage is TRBV5-5 and J usage is TRBJ2-7; possible D gene TRBD1, 5 bases. CDR1 and CDR2 (germline): SGHKS, YYEKEE (reference sequence). The CDR3 consists of 14 residues. V gave up 1 base and J gave up 5 bases, with 13 bases separating them. Filled out from reference TRBV5-5 and TRBJ2-7, the complete variable domain reads DAGVTQSPTHLIKTRGQQVTLRCSPISGHKSVSWYQQVLGQGPQFIFQYYEKEERGRGNFPDRFSARQFPNYSSELNVNALLLGDSALYLCASSLFQGTDEQYFGPGTRLTVT.

The J gene is TRBJ2-5, the V gene TRBV2, with D possibly called TRBD1 or TRBD2 (6 bases each). This CDR3 region has 15 residues. Per the germline V gene, CDR1 is SNHLY and CDR2 is FYNNEI. V was pared by 5 bases and J by 1 base, with 14 bases between. The CDR3 reads CASSLGGVGQETQYF. The CDR3 DNA follows: TGTGCCAGCAGTTTGGGGGGCGTGGGCCAAGAGACCCAGTACTTC.

The chain combines TRBV7-2 with TRBJ2-5; D tentatively fits TRBD1 or TRBD2 (5 bases each). The germline CDR1 and CDR2 sequences are SGHTA and FQGNSA. Trimming left V 1 base short and J 3 bases short, with 12 bases between. The CDR3 extends over 15 amino acids. CDR3: CASSLGGMIEETQYF. The CDR3 DNA reads TGTGCCAGCAGCTTAGGGGGGATGATAGAAGAGACCCAGTACTTC.

The chain has TRBV19 and TRBJ1-1; TRBD1 is a possible D gene (6 bases). Trimming left V 3 bases short and J 1 base short, with 12 bases between. CDR3 length: 15 amino acids. In germline, CDR1 is LNHDA, CDR2 SQIVND (reference sequence). The CDR3 region is CASSIGGGRNTEAFF. In nucleotides, the CDR3 is TGTGCCAGTAGTATCGGCGGGGGCCGGAACACTGAAGCTTTCTTT.

The V and J genes are TRBV6-5 and TRBJ2-3; 10 bases are a match to TRBD1. CDR3 length equals 15 residues. Germline V gene data show CDR1 as MNHEY and CDR2 as SVGAGI. The J segment lost 4 bases and the V segment lost 6 bases, leaving 7 bases of the junction unmatched. The CDR3 DNA reads as TGTGCCAGCAGGAGACAGGGGGCGACTTCAGATACGCAGTATTTT. Residues: CASRRQGATSDTQYF.

CDR3 sequence: CASSEAPGLAGGETQYF. Written as DNA, the CDR3 is TGTGCCAGCAGCGAAGCCCCCGGACTAGCGGGGGGAGAGACCCAGTACTTC. This chain links TRBV5-4 with TRBJ2-5; 14 positions match TRBD2. The CDR3 length is 17 residues. Germline assignment: CDR1 SGHNT and CDR2 YYREEE (reference sequence). With V trimmed by 4 bases and J by 4 bases, 9 bases remained unmatched.

The CDR3 region is CASSPQRGDPYEQYF. CDR3 DNA sequence: TGTGCCAGCAGCCCTCAGCGGGGGGACCCCTACGAGCAGTACTTC. The chain has TRBV7-2 and TRBJ2-7, with 9 bases lining up with TRBD2. J was trimmed by 2 bases and V by 5 bases; bases with no gene match: 7. Germline V gene sequence: CDR1 SGHTA, CDR2 FQGNSA. The CDR3 totals 15 residues. Variable domain in full (rest from reference TRBV7-2 and TRBJ2-7): GAGVSQSPSNKVTEKGKDVELRCDPISGHTALYWYRQSLGQGLEFLIYFQGNSAPDKSGLPSDRFSAERTGGSVSTLTIQRTQQEDSAVYLCASSPQRGDPYEQYFGPGTRLTVT.

The chain carries TRBV25-1 and TRBJ2-6, with a tentative D call TRBD1 (6 bases). Trimming removed 6 bases at V and 2 bases at J, with 8 bases between. CDR3 length equals 14 residues. Germline V CDR1 and CDR2: MGHDK, SYGVNS. For the CDR3, the DNA is TGTGCCAGCAGACCAGGGGCTGGGGCCAACGTCCTGACTTTC. This sequence encodes CASRPGAGANVLTF.